This TCR beta chain was documented in a study of shared clonotypes between healthy human individuals. Of note for this clone: The target antigen is unknown.

The sorted-subset replicate PCRs were given 150 to 200 ng DNA, which is about 30,000 T cell genomes. Profiling relied on immunoSEQ multiplex PCR, and the TCRdb table lists in-frame clones only, not all of them. The table has some 380,000 clones, just over 95% seen once. Germline CDR1 and CDR2: KGHSH and LQKENI. This CDR3 is 14 amino acids long. The V gene end was trimmed by 6 bases and the J gene end by 2 bases; junction bases not matched to a gene: 7. Notes on the study in general: Among non-shared clonotypes, generation probabilities were lower than among those shared by all four donors.

The TCR was taken from a man aged 30 to 45 in good health. The V and J genes are TRBV18 and TRBJ2-7; TRBD1 agrees at 7 bases. Sequenced material: memory CD8+ T cells sorted from blood. Subset noted: CD45RO+ cells pooled with CCR7-negative TemRA cells. The CDR3 coding sequence is TGTGCCAGCTCCCCTTGGACAGGAGCCTACGAGCAGTACTTC. Translated, it gives CASSPWTGAYEQYF.